This entry describes one TCR beta chain. This record comes from a study of radiotherapy plus CTLA-4 blockade in lung cancer. Overall study context: Of the patients, 15% to 20% showed objective responses and roughly 31% attained disease control.

The assay was immunoSEQ multiplex PCR, and TCRdb's table has in-frame clones only and misses some. This table has more than 95,000 clones, approximately 84% appearing once. After removal of 4 bases from V and 3 bases from J, the junction contained 17 bases not matched to a gene. CDR3 size: 20 residues. The V gene's germline CDR1 is KGHSH and CDR2 LQKENI. The specimen was peripheral blood, collected from a patient treated with radiotherapy plus ipilimumab. The rearrangement uses TRBV18 and TRBJ2-3, with 12 bases fitting TRBD2. This receptor was obtained from a human donor with non-small cell lung cancer who had a partial response to radiotherapy plus ipilimumab. DNA for the CDR3: TGTGCCAGCTCACTAATGGATCGTAGTCTAGCGGGAGGGCCAACAGATACGCAGTATTTT. This gives the protein CASSLMDRSLAGGPTDTQYF.